This T cell receptor beta chain was retrieved from a study of OX40 agonist ivuxolimab in advanced cancers. The study, taken as a whole, reports: More expanded clones were seen, on average, in CD8+ T cells than in CD4+. Clonal expansion was among the lowest in partial responders at 0.1-3.0 mg/kg, especially CD8+.

Worth noting for this clone: Its cognate antigen is unknown.

Using immunoSEQ multiplex PCR, the repertoire was profiled, and TCRdb retains in-frame clones only, with some absent. The data hold 80,000 or so clones, with about nine tenths observed a single time. This CDR3 spans 12 amino acids. Per germline, CDR1 SGHTA and CDR2 FQGTGA. The V end was cut by 2 bases, the J end by 10 bases, with 9 bases between. This receptor was identified in an adult with an advanced solid tumor such as melanoma, head and neck, liver or kidney cancer. The starting material was CD4+ or CD8+ T cells sorted from blood, obtained in a trial of the OX40 agonist ivuxolimab. The chain links TRBV7-3 to TRBJ2-1; no clear D. The CDR3 region has the DNA TGTGCCAGCAGCTTATGGCCGAACGAGCAGTTCTTC. Its translation is CASSLWPNEQFF.